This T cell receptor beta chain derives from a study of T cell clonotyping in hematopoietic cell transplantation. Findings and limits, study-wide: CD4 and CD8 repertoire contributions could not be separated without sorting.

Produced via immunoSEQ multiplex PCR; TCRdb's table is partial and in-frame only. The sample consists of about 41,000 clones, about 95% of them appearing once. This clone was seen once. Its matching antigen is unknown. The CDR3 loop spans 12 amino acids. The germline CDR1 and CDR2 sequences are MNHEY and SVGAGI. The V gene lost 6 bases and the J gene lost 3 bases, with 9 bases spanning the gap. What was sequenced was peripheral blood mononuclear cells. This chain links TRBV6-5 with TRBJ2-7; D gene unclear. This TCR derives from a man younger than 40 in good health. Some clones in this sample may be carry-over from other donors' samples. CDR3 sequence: CASRTTSYEQYF. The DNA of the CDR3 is TGTGCCAGCAGGACGACGAGCTACGAGCAGTACTTC.